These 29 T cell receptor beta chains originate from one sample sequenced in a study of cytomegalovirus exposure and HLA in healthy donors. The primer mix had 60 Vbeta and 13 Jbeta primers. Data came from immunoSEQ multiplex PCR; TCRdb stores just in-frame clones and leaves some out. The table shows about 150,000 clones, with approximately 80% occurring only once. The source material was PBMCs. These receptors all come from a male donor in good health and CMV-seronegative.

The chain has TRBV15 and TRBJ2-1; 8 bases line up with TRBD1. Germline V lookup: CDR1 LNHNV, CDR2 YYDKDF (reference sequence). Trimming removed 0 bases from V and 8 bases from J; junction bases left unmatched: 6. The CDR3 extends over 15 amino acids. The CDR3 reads CATSREGQGLYEQFF. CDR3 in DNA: TGTGCCACCAGCAGAGAAGGACAGGGACTCTATGAGCAGTTCTTC.

The CDR3 region is CASTLLAGGDTGELFF. CDR3 in DNA: TGCGCCAGCACCCTACTAGCGGGGGGTGACACCGGGGAGCTGTTTTTT. The rearrangement uses TRBV5-1 and TRBJ2-2; 12 nucleotides agree with TRBD2. The trim removed 6 bases at V and 3 bases at J, leaving 6 bases unmatched. Germline CDR1 reads SGHRS; CDR2 reads YFSETQ. The CDR3 runs 16 residues.

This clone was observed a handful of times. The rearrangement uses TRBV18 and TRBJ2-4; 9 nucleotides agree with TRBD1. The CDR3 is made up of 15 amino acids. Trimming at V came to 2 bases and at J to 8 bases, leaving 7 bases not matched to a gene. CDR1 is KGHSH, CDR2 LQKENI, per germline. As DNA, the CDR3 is TGTGCCAGCTCACCAGGGGGGACAGGGTTCGACATTCAGTACTTC. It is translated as CASSPGGTGFDIQYF.

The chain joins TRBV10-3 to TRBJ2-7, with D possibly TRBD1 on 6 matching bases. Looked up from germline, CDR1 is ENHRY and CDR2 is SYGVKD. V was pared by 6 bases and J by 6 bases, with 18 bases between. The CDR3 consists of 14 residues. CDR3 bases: TGTGCCATCAGATTCAGACAGGAATTGGGCGAGCAGTACTTC. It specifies CAIRFRQELGEQYF.

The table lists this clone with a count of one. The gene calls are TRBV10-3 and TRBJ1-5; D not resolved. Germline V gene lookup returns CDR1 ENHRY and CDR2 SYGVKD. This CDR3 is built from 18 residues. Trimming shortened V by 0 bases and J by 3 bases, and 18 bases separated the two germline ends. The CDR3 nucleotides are TGTGCCATCAGTGAGTCCCGGGAGGGAATGGGGTACAATCAGCCCCAGCATTTT. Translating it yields CAISESREGMGYNQPQHF.

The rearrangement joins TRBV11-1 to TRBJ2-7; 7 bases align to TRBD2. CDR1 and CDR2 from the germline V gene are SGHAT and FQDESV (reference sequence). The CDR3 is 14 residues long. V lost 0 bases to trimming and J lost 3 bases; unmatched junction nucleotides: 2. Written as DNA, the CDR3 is TGTGCCAGCAGCTTAGCGGGACTATTCTACGAGCAGTACTTC. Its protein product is CASSLAGLFYEQYF.

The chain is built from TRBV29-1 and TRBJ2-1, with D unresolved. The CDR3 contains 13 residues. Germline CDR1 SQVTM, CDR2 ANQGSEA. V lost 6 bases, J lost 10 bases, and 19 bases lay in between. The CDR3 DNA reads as TGCAGCGTCATACATCCTGGCGGCCGCGAGCAGTTCTTC. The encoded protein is CSVIHPGGREQFF.

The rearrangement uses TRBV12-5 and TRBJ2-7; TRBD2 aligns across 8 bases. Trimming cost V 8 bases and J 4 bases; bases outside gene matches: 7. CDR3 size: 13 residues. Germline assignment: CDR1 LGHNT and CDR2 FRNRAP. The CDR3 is CASMQRERYEQYF. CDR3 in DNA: TGTGCTAGTATGCAGCGGGAGCGGTACGAGCAGTACTTC.

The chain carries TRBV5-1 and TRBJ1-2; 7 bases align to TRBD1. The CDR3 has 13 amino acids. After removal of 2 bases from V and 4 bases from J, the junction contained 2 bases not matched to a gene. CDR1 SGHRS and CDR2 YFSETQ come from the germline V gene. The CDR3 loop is CASSFDRAYGYTF. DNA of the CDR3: TGCGCCAGCAGCTTTGACAGGGCCTATGGCTACACCTTC.

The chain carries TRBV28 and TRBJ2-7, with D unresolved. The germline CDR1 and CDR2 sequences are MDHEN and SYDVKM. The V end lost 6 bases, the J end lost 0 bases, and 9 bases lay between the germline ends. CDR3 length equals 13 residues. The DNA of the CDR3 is TGTGCCAGCAGACTATCGAGCTCCTACGAGCAGTACTTC. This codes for CASRLSSSYEQYF. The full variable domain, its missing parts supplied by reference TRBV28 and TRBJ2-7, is DVKVTQSSRYLVKRTGEKVFLECVQDMDHENMFWYRQDPGLGLRLIYFSYDVKMKEKGDIPEGYSVSREKKERFSLILESASTNQTSMYLCASRLSSSYEQYFGPGTRLTVT.

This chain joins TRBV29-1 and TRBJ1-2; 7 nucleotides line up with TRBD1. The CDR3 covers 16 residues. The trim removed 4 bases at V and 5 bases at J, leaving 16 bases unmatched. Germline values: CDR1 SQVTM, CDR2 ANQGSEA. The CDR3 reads CSVGGEEGAHQYGYTF. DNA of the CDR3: TGCAGCGTTGGGGGGGAGGAGGGGGCGCATCAGTATGGCTACACCTTC.

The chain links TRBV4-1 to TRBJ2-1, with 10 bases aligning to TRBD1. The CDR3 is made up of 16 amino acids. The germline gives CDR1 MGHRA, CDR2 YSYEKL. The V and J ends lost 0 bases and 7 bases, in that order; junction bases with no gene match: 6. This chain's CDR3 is CASSQDDRGRLNEQFF. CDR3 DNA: TGCGCCAGCAGCCAAGATGACAGGGGGCGTTTGAATGAGCAGTTCTTC.

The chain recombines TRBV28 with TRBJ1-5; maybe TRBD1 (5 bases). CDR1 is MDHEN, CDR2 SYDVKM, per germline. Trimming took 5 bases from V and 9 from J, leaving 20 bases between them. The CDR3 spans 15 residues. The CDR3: CASSPPTAPGGPQHF. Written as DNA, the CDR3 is TGTGCCAGCAGTCCCCCGACAGCCCCGGGGGGGCCCCAGCATTTT.

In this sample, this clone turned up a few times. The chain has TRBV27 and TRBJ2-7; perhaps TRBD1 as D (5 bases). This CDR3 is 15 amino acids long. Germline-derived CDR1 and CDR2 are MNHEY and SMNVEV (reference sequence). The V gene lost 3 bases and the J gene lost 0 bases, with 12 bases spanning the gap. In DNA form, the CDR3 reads TGTGCCAGCAGTTTTGGGGCAGGGCTCTCCTACGAGCAGTACTTC. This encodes CASSFGAGLSYEQYF.

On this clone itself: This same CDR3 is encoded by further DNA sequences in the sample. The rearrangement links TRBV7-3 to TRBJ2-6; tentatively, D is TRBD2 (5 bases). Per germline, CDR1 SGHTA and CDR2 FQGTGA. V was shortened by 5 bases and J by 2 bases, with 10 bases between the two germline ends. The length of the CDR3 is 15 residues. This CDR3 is CASSPQRAGANVLTF. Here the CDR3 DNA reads TGTGCCAGCAGCCCGCAGAGGGCTGGGGCCAACGTCCTGACTTTC.

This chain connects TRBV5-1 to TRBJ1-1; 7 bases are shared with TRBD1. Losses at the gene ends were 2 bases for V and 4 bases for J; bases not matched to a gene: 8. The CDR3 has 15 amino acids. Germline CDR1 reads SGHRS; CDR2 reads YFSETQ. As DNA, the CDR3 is TGCGCCAGCAGCTTAAAGGGGGCAGGAGCCACTGAAGCTTTCTTT. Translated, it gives CASSLKGAGATEAFF.

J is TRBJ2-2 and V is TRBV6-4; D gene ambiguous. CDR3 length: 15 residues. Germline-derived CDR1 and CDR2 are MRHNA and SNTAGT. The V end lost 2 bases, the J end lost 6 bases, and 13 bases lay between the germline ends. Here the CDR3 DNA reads TGTGCCAGCAGTGACGGCTCGGGTGTCGCCGGGGAGCTGTTTTTT. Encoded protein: CASSDGSGVAGELFF.

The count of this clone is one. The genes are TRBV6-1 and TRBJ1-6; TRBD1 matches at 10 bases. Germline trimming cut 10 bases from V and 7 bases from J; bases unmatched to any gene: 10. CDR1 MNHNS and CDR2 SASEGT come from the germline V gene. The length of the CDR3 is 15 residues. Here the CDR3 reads CATLTGDRGNSPLHF. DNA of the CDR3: TGTGCCACCTTAACTGGGGACAGGGGAAATTCACCCCTCCACTTT.

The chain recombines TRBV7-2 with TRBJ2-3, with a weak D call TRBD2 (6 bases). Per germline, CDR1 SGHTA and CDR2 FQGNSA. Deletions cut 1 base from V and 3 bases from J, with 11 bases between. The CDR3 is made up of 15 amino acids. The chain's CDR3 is CASSLGGGRTDTQYF. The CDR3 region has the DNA TGTGCCAGCAGCTTAGGAGGAGGGCGGACAGATACGCAGTATTTT.

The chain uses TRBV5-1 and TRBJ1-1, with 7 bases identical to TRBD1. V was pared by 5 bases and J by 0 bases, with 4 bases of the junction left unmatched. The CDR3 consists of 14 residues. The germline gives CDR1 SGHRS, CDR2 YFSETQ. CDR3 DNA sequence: TGCGCCAGCAGGGCGGGACAGATGAACACTGAAGCTTTCTTT. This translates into CASRAGQMNTEAFF.

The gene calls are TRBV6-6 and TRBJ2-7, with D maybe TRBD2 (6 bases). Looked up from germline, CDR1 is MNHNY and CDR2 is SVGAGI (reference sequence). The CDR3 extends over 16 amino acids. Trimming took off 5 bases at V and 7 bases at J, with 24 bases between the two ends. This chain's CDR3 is CASSHLGRQWSWEQYF. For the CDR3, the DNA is TGTGCCAGCAGTCACCTTGGGAGGCAATGGTCGTGGGAGCAGTACTTC.

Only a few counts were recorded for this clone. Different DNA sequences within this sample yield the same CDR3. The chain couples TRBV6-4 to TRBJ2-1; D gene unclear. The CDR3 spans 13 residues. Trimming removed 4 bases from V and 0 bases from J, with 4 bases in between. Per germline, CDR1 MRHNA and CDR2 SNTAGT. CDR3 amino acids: CASSAGSYNEQFF. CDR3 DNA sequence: TGTGCCAGCAGTGCGGGCTCCTACAATGAGCAGTTCTTC.

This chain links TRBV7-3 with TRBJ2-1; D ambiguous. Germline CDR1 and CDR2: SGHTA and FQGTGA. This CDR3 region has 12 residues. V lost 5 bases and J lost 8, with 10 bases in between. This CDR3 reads CASSQGRHEQFF. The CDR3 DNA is TGTGCCAGCAGCCAAGGCAGGCATGAGCAGTTCTTC.

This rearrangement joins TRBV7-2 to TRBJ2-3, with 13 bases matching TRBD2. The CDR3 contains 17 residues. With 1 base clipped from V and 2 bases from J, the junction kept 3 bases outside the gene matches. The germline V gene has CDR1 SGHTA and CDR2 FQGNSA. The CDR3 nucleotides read TGTGCCAGCAGCTTAGGGGGACTAGCGGGGTCCACAGATACGCAGTATTTT. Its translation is CASSLGGLAGSTDTQYF.

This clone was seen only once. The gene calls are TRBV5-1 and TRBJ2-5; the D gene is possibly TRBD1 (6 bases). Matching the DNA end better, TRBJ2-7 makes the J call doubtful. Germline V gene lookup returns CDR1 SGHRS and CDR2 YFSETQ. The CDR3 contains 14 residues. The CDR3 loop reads CASSLTGPTYEQYF. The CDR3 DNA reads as TGCGCCAGCAGCTTGACAGGGCCAACCTACGAGCAGTACTTC.

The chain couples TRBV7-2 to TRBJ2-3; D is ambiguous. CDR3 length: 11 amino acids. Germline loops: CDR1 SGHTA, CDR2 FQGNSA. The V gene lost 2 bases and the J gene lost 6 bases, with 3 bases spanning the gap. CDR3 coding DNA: TGTGCCAGCAGCTTACTGGATACGCAGTATTTT. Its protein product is CASSLLDTQYF.

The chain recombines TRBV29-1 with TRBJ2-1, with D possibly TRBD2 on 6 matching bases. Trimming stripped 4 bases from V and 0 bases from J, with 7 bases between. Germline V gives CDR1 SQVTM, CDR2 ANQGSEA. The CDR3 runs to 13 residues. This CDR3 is CSVGGLSYNEQFF. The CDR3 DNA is TGCAGCGTTGGGGGACTCTCCTACAATGAGCAGTTCTTC.

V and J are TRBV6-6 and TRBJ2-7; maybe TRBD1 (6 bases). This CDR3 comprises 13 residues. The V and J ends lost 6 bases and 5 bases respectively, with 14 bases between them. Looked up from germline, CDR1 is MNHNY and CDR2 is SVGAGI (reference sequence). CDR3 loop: CASSQPPGDEQYF. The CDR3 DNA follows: TGTGCCAGCAGCCAGCCGCCAGGGGACGAGCAGTACTTC.

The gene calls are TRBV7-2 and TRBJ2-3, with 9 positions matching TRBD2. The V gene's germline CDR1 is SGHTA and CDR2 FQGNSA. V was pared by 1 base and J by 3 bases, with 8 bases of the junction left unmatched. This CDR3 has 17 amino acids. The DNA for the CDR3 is TGTGCCAGCAGCTTAGTCCTGGGACTAGCACGAACAGATACGCAGTATTTT. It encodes CASSLVLGLARTDTQYF.